This T cell receptor (beta chain) was sequenced during a study of Ad26.COV2.S vaccination and SARS-CoV-2 variants. General study points: Total T cell responses, in the TCR breadth and depth analyses, may have been underestimated.

This CDR3 is 13 amino acids long. Germline V gene lookup returns CDR1 MDHEN and CDR2 SYDVKM. V lost 2 bases and J lost 4, with 8 bases in between. Regarding this clone: Its antigen is as yet unknown.

Here immunoSEQ multiplex PCR was the method, and the copy in TCRdb shows in-frame clones only, minus some. This sample has about 330,000 clones; almost 90% occur once, and the top ten carry 4.5% to 5.5%. Sample treatment: 15 to 20 received Ad26.COV2.S at low or high dose, single or two shots; 5 received placebo; per-sample allocation not given. Vaccine and placebo recipients were sampled on day 63 after the first injection. This receptor was taken from a person between 18 and 59 years old who received the Ad26.COV2.S COVID-19 vaccine or a placebo. This material consisted of peripheral blood, taken in a trial of Ad26.COV2.S vaccine versus placebo. The chain links TRBV28 to TRBJ1-2, with D perhaps TRBD1 (5 bases). CDR3 sequence (DNA): TGTGCCAGCAGTTTAGGGGGTCGCTATGGCTACACCTTC. Protein product: CASSLGGRYGYTF.